Below are 13 T cell receptor beta chains sequenced from a single sample in a study of T cells after yellow fever vaccination. TCRdb fed the 5' RACE reads into MiXCR, producing one record per CDR3 protein. The sample comprises more than 95,000 distinct CDR3 sequences, about 7% of which are singletons, and 2.5% rests with the top ten. The source was CD4+ T cells sorted from PBMCs, collected 9 to 10 days after the first yellow fever vaccination. These receptors all come from a man younger than 35 who received the YFV17D yellow fever vaccine.

This clonotype was seen repeatedly, ten times or more. This chain uses TRBV4-2 with TRBJ2-5, with 9 positions matching TRBD2. The CDR3 is made up of 16 amino acids. J was trimmed by 1 base and V by 0 bases; bases with no gene match: 3. Germline CDR1 and CDR2: LGHNA and YNFKEQ. For the CDR3, the DNA is TGTGCCAGCAGCCAAGATAGCGGGGGTCTCCAAGAGACCCAGTACTTC. Translated: CASSQDSGGLQETQYF.

This clonotype was seen repeatedly, ten times or more. A junction boundary mismatches the germline segment, possibly from a read error. The J gene is TRBJ1-4, the V gene TRBV5-1; D remains unclear. Germline V gives CDR1 SGHRS, CDR2 YFSETQ. CDR3 size: 15 residues. CDR3 nucleotides: TGCGCCAGCAGGTTGGGCCCGGTGGAGGGTGAAAAACTGTTTTTT. Its protein is CASRLGPVEGEKLFF. Looking up the rest from reference TRBV5-1 and TRBJ1-4 gives the full variable domain: KAGVTQTPRYLIKTRGQQVTLSCSPISGHRSVSWYQQTPGQGLQFLFEYFSETQRNKGNFPGRFSGRQFSNSRSEMNVSTLELGDSALYLCASRLGPVEGEKLFFGSGTQLSVL.

This clonotype was detected ten times or more. J is TRBJ1-5 and V is TRBV6-5; no definite D call. Germline-derived CDR1 and CDR2 are MNHEY and SVGAGI. The CDR3 contains 12 residues. The ends were cut back, 7 bases at V and 3 bases at J, with 7 bases in the middle. CDR3 DNA sequence: TGTGCCAGCAATGCCCCCAATCAGCCCCAGCATTTT. Amino acid sequence: CASNAPNQPQHF.

This clonotype was recorded many times. V gene TRBV10-3 combines with J gene TRBJ2-7; 10 bases line up with TRBD2. The length of the CDR3 is 14 residues. The V segment lost 4 bases and the J segment 4 bases; nucleotides outside the gene matches: 4. Germline CDR1 reads ENHRY; CDR2 reads SYGVKD. The CDR3 nucleotides are TGTGCCATCAGTGGGAGCGGGGGGGATTACGAGCAGTACTTC. It yields the protein CAISGSGGDYEQYF.

The count of this clonotype is one. A much larger clonotype is one base distant, so this may be a read error. V gene TRBV9 combines with J gene TRBJ2-4; 10 bases align to TRBD2. The CDR3 extends over 13 amino acids. Germline assignment: CDR1 SGDLS and CDR2 YYNGEE. Trimming at V came to 6 bases and at J to 6 bases, leaving 3 bases not matched to a gene. For the CDR3, the DNA is TGTGCCAGCACCGAGCGGGGGGGAAACATTCAGTACTTC. It yields the protein CASTERGGNIQYF.

This clonotype came up many times. The rearrangement uses TRBV6-5 and TRBJ1-3; D ambiguous. This CDR3 is built from 15 residues. V was clipped by 1 base and J by 0 bases, with 7 bases between them. Germline V gene sequence: CDR1 MNHEY, CDR2 SVGAGI. Here the CDR3 reads CASSYLGGSGNTIYF. The CDR3 DNA follows: TGTGCCAGCAGTTACTTGGGAGGCTCTGGAAACACCATATATTTT.

There are many counts of this clonotype. The V gene is TRBV4-1, the J gene TRBJ2-1, with D unresolved. The V and J ends lost 4 bases and 7 bases respectively, with 14 bases between them. This CDR3 has 14 amino acids. Germline CDR1 reads MGHRA; CDR2 reads YSYEKL. The CDR3 sequence: CASSLNWGGNEQFF. CDR3 nucleotide sequence: TGCGCCAGCAGCCTCAACTGGGGTGGAAATGAGCAGTTCTTC.

This clonotype was picked up many times. The rearrangement joins TRBV4-3 to TRBJ1-2, with D perhaps TRBD1 (5 bases). The CDR3 has 13 residues. The germline V gene has CDR1 LGHNA and CDR2 YSLEER. V lost 0 bases, J lost 11 bases, and 13 bases lay in between. This CDR3 is CASSQDAAGIYTF. The CDR3 DNA sequence: TGCGCCAGCAGCCAAGATGCAGCAGGGATATACACCTTC.

This clonotype was seen at least ten times. The chain joins TRBV7-9 to TRBJ2-6, with a weak D call TRBD1 (5 bases). The CDR3 has 17 amino acids. V was cut by 4 bases and J by 5 bases, with 18 bases left in between. CDR1 is SEHNR and CDR2 is FQNEAQ in the germline V gene (reference sequence). The CDR3: CASSSLDRQGRANVLTF. DNA for the CDR3: TGTGCCAGCAGCTCCTTGGATAGGCAGGGTAGGGCCAACGTCCTGACTTTC.

This clonotype was seen ten or more times. The chain combines TRBV11-1 with TRBJ1-5, with 10 bases matching TRBD1. V shed 5 bases, J shed 5 bases, and the junction held 18 bases outside the gene matches. CDR1 is SGHAT, CDR2 FQDESV, per germline (reference sequence). This CDR3 has 19 residues. The CDR3 sequence: CASSPLSRTGGRGHQPQHF. The CDR3 DNA reads TGTGCCAGCAGCCCTCTTTCTCGGACAGGGGGAAGGGGTCATCAGCCCCAGCATTTT.

This clonotype was seen at least ten times. For the CDR3, the DNA is TGCGCCAGCAGCCAAGGCAAAGCGGGGGGCGCAGATACGCAGTATTTT. This codes for CASSQGKAGGADTQYF. The chain has TRBV4-3 and TRBJ2-3; 9 bases map to TRBD2. CDR3 length: 16 amino acids. Germline lookup yields CDR1 LGHNA and CDR2 YSLEER. V gave up 1 base and J gave up 4 bases; unmatched junction bases: 6.

In the case of this clonotype: Just one base apart from a much larger clone, this may be a read error. The CDR3 sequence: CASSLSSGGYAQYF. In DNA, the CDR3 is TGTGCCAGCAGCTTGTCCAGCGGCGGGTATGCGCAGTATTTT. The rearrangement uses TRBV5-8 and TRBJ2-3, with D perhaps matching TRBD2 (5 bases). The CDR3 sequence is 14 residues long. Germline V CDR1 and CDR2: SGHTS, YDEGEE. With 1 base removed from V and 10 bases from J, the gap between germline ends came to 16 bases.

The chain employs TRBV23-1 and TRBJ2-7; 8 bases align to TRBD1. TRBV23-1 belongs to the ORF category, with a function that is uncertain. After removal of 8 bases from V and 0 bases from J, the junction contained 3 bases not matched to a gene. The CDR3 extends over 13 amino acids. CDR3 sequence (DNA): TGCGCCAGCGTGACAGGGGTCTCCTACGAGCAGTACGTC. Amino acids: CASVTGVSYEQYV.